What follows is one TCR beta chain and its context. This clone was detected a few times. Its antigen is currently not known. Base qualities were left out, and no much larger clone turns up one base away. This sample was included in a study of cytomegalovirus exposure and HLA in healthy donors (dated by TCRdb to 2016 to 2017). About the full investigation: According to an earlier analysis of 550 to 750 of the donors, 150 million to 200 million T cells yielded 117 million unique TCR beta sequences and about 300 Gb of sequence data. Roughly 290 gigabases of sequencing data and 75 million to 85 million unique TCR sequences made up an early release that covered approximately 650 HLA-typed donors. The genetic ancestry cluster associated with self-reported Caucasian donors included about 84% of the 398 genotyped donors. The study aimed to test whether signatures of past pathogen exposure could be identified by cataloging public T cell receptors. The T cell repertoires of 666 subjects were profiled by immunosequencing and related to cytomegalovirus serostatus. Along with the roughly 710-subject first cohort, a separate validation cohort of over a hundred different subjects was used. To predict cytomegalovirus infection status, the study brought together high-throughput TCR immunosequencing, statistical association of individual TCRs with disease status, and machine learning. In a later analysis, previously published TCR beta repertoires from 550 to 700 donors were re-analyzed and high-resolution HLA genotyping was added so that TCR occurrence patterns could be studied. Rather than using new phenotypic data, the later analysis identified candidate immune exposures from TCR beta sequences and from how often those sequences occurred across donors. An earlier analysis of 587 of the donors applied high-throughput TCR beta sequencing to assess whether each TCR beta V gene segment acted as functional or pseudogenic. Donor age, sex, ethnicity and CMV serostatus were compiled alongside the repertoire data. A later genetic analysis used genome-wide SNP genotypes for about 65% of the roughly 700 donors, treating that subset as a discovery cohort. Every repertoire in the discovery cohort had been generated on one and the same sequencing platform. HLA typing included class I and class II loci at four-digit resolution. The number of typed donors differed by locus: about 629-640 for A, B, C, DRB1 and DQB1; 522 for DQA1; 600 to 610 for DPA1; and some 450 for DPB1. Five DR-DQ haplotypes were treated as single units for association and clustering because of strong linkage in the cohort. Among some 410 genotyped donors of the cohort, an average of approximately 220,000 unique TCR beta nucleotide sequences was sequenced per donor, of which approximately 18% were non-productive.

Library preparation was by the immunoSEQ multiplex PCR assay. For the multiplex PCR, a mixture combining 60 forward primers for TCR Vbeta segments and 13 reverse primers for TCR Jbeta segments was used. Amplification of the CDR3 region of rearranged TCR beta genes was performed with a multiplex PCR assay on genomic DNA. Amplified TCR beta libraries were sequenced as 87-base-pair reads on the Illumina HiSeq System. Regarding the original processing steps: A later analysis tallied some 79 million unique TCR beta chains across the 700 or so repertoires, and some 10 million of those chains were shared by two or more donors. Raw reads were error-corrected and collapsed into unique sequences by a nearest-neighbor algorithm in which closely related sequences were merged to remove PCR and sequencing errors. V, D and J gene segments were assigned by aligning CDR3 sequences to IMGT reference sequences. For a sequence to be retained, a match of at least six nucleotides to both a V gene segment and a J gene segment was required. A rearrangement was called productive if the CDR3 had no stop codons and remained in frame with V and J, and every other rearrangement was called non-productive. Following IMGT convention, CDR3 was defined as the stretch from the second conserved V-encoded cysteine up to the conserved J-encoded phenylalanine. Sequences without an unambiguous match to a single V gene segment were excluded from the earlier analysis of approximately 560 of the donors. In an earlier analysis of 450 to 750 of the donors, a V segment was called functional when productive rearrangements were above 56.7%, and segregating when the standard deviation between donors exceeded 5%. A statistical classification framework was built for diagnosing cytomegalovirus status from the catalog of TCR beta chain sequences. In a later analysis, V and J genes were assigned by comparing TCR nucleotide sequences against IMGT/GENE-DB human TR gene sequences. A later analysis assigned CDR3 sequences and most-parsimonious VDJ recombination scenarios with the TCRdist pipeline. In a later analysis, each TCR beta chain was defined by its CDR3 amino acid sequence together with its V-gene family, and reads without a unique V-gene family were excluded. As a way to deal with suspected cross-contamination and a sequencing artifact, a later analysis dropped 450 to 600 nucleotide sequences that were highly shared and had low generation probability. In a later analysis, a clonal expansion index was calculated for each public chain from normalized within-repertoire ranks of inferred template counts. In a later analysis, generation probabilities were computed with a VDJ recombination model fitted to out-of-frame rearrangements, and the resulting probabilities were checked against IGoR. In a later analysis, hypergeometric tests were used to score TCR-TCR, TCR-HLA and TCR-CMV co-occurrence, with a repertoire-size bias correction applied to TCR pairs. False discovery rates were estimated in a later analysis by permuting HLA or CMV assignments 20 times. In a later analysis, co-occurring TCRs were grouped using DBSCAN, with TCRdist sequence similarity added in when clustering inside HLA-allele-positive subsets. For co-occurrence clustering, repertoires with fewer than 30,000 or more than 120,000 public chains were excluded, along with roughly 5 repertoires with anomalous nucleotide sharing. What TCRdb holds here is the immuneACCESS table cut down to in-frame rearrangements. Part of the clones is not present; checked against another copy, under half of the missing clones reflect an unresolved V gene, and the others are unexplained. Clone size and V and J calls were adopted from that table, with D and trimming inferred from the DNA. The table for this sample lists some 140,000 clones; 73% of them were counted only once. 1.3% of the sample lies in the top ten.

Study-level results and caveats: A few of the identified cytomegalovirus-associated TCR beta chains were confirmed in vitro to be specific for cytomegalovirus antigens. In a later analysis, TCR association rates were found to vary across HLA loci, with the most associated TCRs seen for DRB1 alleles and the fewest for HLA-C alleles. In a later analysis, over 15,000 TCR beta sequences were associated with specific HLA alleles at a false discovery rate of 0.05. The authors suggested that the approach could potentially be generalized to other disease states and immunological phenotypes. Because counts were too low, 15 to 20 rarely observed V segments, including chromosome 9 orphons, were excluded from the earlier analysis of 587 of the donors. Across donors, most TCR sequences were observed very rarely, whereas some public TCRs were present in many individuals. Linkage disequilibrium might explain the correlated functional status among segregating V segments, but an unknown experimental factor could not be excluded. In a later genetic analysis, fewer N-insertions in productive TCRs were reported among donors in an Asian-associated ancestry cluster than the roughly 710-donor mean. According to a later analysis, parvovirus B19, influenza, CMV and Epstein-Barr virus appeared linked to several top co-occurrence clusters. A cluster of highly shared sequence variants was judged likely to represent a technical artifact of the sequencing pipeline. Some IMGT-functional V segments, including TRBV6-2 and TRBV6-3, could not be told apart with the 87-base-pair reads, so those segments were excluded. Presence/absence analyses assumed roughly uniform sequencing depth across donors, an assumption that may not hold. When HLA alleles, especially DR and DQ, strongly co-occurred, TCR associations were difficult to assign to individual alleles. A total of roughly 160 TCR beta chains were listed by the study as associated with cytomegalovirus. In a later analysis, most CMV-associated TCR beta chains were found to appear HLA-restricted, with HLA associations seemingly driven largely by CMV exposure. Because HLA typing was unavailable for some donors at each locus, only the typed subset was used in association tests. V-gene and J-gene trimming of TCR beta chains was associated with a missense DCLRE1C variant in a later genetic analysis, and the association was replicated in an independent cohort. In a later analysis, HLA-associated TCR beta chains were found to be more clonally expanded and to have lower generation probabilities than equally common non-associated chains. For the cohort, immune exposure information was limited to CMV serostatus. The classifier was reported to diagnose cytomegalovirus status with high specificity and sensitivity in both the original cohort and the validation cohort. The cohort was sequenced for TCR beta chains only, and without alpha or paired-chain data the features that could be detected were limited. An earlier analysis of around 540 of the donors showed that most TCR beta V segments appeared in productive rearrangements either about 90% or about 30% of the time, which broadly matched IMGT annotations. A further reported finding was that TCR beta sequences accurately predicted the HLA-A and HLA-B alleles for most subjects in the first cohort.

V has 7 bases trimmed and J has 1 base trimmed; junction bases matching no gene number 12. Including cysteine and phenylalanine, the CDR3 has 17 amino acids. The read is trimmed to its CDR3 DNA, 51 bases read in frame from base 1. CDR1 and CDR2, per the germline V gene (reference sequence), are LNHDA and SQIVND. The cohort consisted of hundreds of healthy bone marrow donors. At the time of sampling, all cohort members were nominally healthy, though unrecorded immune exposures were likely present. The donor was CMV seronegative and belonged to the group of over 300 seronegative cohort members. A peripheral blood sample was collected from each donor, and TCR beta sequencing was performed on peripheral blood mononuclear cells. The Qiagen DNeasy Blood Extraction Kit was used to extract genomic DNA from the blood cell samples.

The receptor chain draws on TRBV19 and TRBJ1-5; a stretch of 8 junction bases matches TRBD1. Specimen: PBMCs. The clonotype comes from a woman in her thirties or forties in good health and CMV-seronegative. The DNA reads TGTGCCAGTACCCCTCATGCAGGGGGCTCGAGCAATCAGCCCCAGCATTTT. Its translation is CASTPHAGGSSNQPQHF.